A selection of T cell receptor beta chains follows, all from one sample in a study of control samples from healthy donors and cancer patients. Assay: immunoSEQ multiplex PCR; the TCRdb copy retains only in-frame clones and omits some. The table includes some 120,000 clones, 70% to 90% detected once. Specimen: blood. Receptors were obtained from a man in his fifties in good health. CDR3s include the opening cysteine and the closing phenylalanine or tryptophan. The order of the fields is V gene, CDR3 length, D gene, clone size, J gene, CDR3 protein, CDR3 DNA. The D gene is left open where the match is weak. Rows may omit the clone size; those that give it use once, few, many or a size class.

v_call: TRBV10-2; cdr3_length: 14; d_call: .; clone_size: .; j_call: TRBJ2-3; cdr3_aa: CASSEEQGPDTQYF; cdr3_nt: TGCGCCAGCAGTGAGGAACAGGGTCCAGATACGCAGTATTTT
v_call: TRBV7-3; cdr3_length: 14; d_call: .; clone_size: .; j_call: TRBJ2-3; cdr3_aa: CASSLNPGTDTQYF; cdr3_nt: TGTGCCAGCAGCTTAAACCCGGGCACAGATACGCAGTATTTT
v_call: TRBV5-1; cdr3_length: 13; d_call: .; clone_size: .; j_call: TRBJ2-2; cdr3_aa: CASSLSPEGELFF; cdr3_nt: TGCGCCAGCAGCTTGAGTCCAGAAGGGGAGCTGTTTTTT
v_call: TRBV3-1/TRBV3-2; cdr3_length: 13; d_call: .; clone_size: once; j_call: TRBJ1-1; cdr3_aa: CASSQVFLAEAFF; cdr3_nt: TGTGCCAGCAGCCAAGTTTTCTTGGCTGAAGCTTTCTTT
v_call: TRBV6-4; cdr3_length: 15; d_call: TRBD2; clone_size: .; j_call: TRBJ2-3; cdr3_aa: CATSSGGTLTDTQYF; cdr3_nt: TGTGCCACCTCTAGCGGGGGGACTCTCACAGATACGCAGTATTTT
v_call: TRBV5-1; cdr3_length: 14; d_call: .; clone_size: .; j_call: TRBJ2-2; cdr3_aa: CASSFPHDTGELFF; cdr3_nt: TGCGCCAGCAGCTTTCCTCACGACACCGGGGAGCTGTTTTTT
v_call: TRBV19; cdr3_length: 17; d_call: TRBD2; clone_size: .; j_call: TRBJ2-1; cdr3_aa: CASSLTSGGARRNEQFF; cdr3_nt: TGTGCCAGTAGTTTAACTAGCGGGGGGGCCAGGCGAAATGAGCAGTTCTTC
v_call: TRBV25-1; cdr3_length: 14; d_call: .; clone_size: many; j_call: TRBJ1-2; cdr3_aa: CASSDVDTRYGYTF; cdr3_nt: TGTGCCAGCAGTGATGTGGACACGAGATATGGCTACACCTTC
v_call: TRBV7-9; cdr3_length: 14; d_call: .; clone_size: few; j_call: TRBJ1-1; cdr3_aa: CASSPRTGTAEAFF; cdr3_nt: TGTGCCAGCAGCCCGCGGACGGGTACGGCTGAAGCTTTCTTT
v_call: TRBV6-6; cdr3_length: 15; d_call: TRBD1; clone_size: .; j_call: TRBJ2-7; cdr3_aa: CASSPSGTGWYEQYF; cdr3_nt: TGTGCCAGCAGTCCATCCGGGACAGGGTGGTACGAGCAGTACTTC
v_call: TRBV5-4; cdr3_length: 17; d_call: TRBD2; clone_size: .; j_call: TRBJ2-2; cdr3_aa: CASSPYSGTSDLRELFF; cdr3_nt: TGTGCCAGCAGCCCATACTCCGGGACTAGCGACTTACGGGAGCTGTTTTTT
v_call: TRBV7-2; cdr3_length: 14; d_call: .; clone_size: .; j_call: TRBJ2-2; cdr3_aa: CASSSAAGGGELFF; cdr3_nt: TGTGCCAGCAGCTCGGCCGCGGGTGGTGGGGAGCTGTTTTTT
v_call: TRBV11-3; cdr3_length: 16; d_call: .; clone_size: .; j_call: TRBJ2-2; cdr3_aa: CASSLGGWANTGELFF; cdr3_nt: TGTGCCAGCAGCTTAGGAGGGTGGGCGAACACCGGGGAGCTGTTTTTT